These 2 T cell receptor beta chains were sequenced from one sample in a study of early T cells in non-severe SARS-CoV-2 infection. Each CDR3 protein gets one entry after TCRdb re-called the 5' RACE reads with MiXCR. The data contain some 71,000 distinct CDR3 sequences, over 10% of them singletons. The material sequenced was whole blood, taken at baseline. These TCRs come from an adult who was a healthcare worker with PCR-confirmed SARS-CoV-2 infection or an uninfected control (not recorded which).

The V call is TRBV12-3 or TRBV12-4, the J call TRBJ2-1; 10 nucleotides match TRBD2. The CDR3 has 14 amino acids. V lost 6 bases to trimming and J lost 9 bases; unmatched junction nucleotides: 8. CDR3 protein: CASRTGTSVTEQFF. CDR3 bases: TGTGCCAGCAGAACCGGGACTAGCGTGACTGAGCAGTTCTTC.

The chain carries TRBV24-1 and TRBJ2-1; 7 bases agree with TRBD2. CDR1 is KGHDR and CDR2 is SFDVKD in the germline V gene. Trimming at V came to 3 bases and at J to 9 bases, leaving 4 bases not matched to a gene. The CDR3 runs 13 residues. The CDR3 DNA reads as TGTGCCACCAGTGATCCGATAGCGGGTGAGCAGTTCTTC. This sequence encodes CATSDPIAGEQFF.